The entry below gives a single TCR beta chain sequence along with its context. Its antigen remains unidentified. No base qualities exist here, and no much larger clone lies one base off it. The data were taken from a study of regulatory and conventional T cells in RAG deficiency (dated by TCRdb to the late 2010s). Context from the whole study: To compare the diversity and composition of the repertoires of Treg, conventional CD4+ and CD8+ T cells between RAG-deficient patients and healthy controls, the study applied high-throughput TCR beta sequencing.

Relative to germline, V is 5 bases shorter and J is 9 bases shorter, with 20 bases between their ends. Reading from cysteine to phenylalanine, the CDR3 counts 15 amino acids. Just the 45-base CDR3 DNA is kept, in frame starting at base 1. In the germline V gene, CDR1 corresponds to SNHLY and CDR2 to FYNNEI. The method behind the library was the immunoSEQ multiplex PCR assay. Genomic DNA from the sorted T-cell subsets was used to amplify and sequence rearranged TCR beta chain products. In the authors' own workflow: Shannon entropy and Simpson indices were used to measure the diversity of productive TCR beta rearrangements in each repertoire. Clonal expansion was assessed by the summed frequency of the 100 most abundant productive TCR beta clonotypes among total reads. The TRB repertoires were scored with a self-reactivity index built on which amino acids appear at CDR3beta positions 6 and 7. Two-way ANOVA was used for repertoire analyses, while Student t or Mann-Whitney tests were used for flow cytometric analyses. The source is immuneACCESS, and TCRdb retained only in-frame sequences with V and J called. Part of the clones is not carried over; for the studies checked, unresolved V genes explain less than half of this, and the remainder is unexplained. From that table come the V and J calls and clone size; the DNA was used to work out D and trimming. The sample includes 45,000 or so clones, with 80% to 90% observed a single time. The ten largest clones add up to 0.5% to 0.55% of the sample.

Overall study results and their limits: Rather than being bona fide Treg cells, the sorted CD25-high CD127-low cells in Omenn syndrome patients may represent peripherally activated cells. All patient T-cell subsets had shorter CDR3 lengths; Omenn syndrome patients showed >80% Treg-Tconv repertoire overlap at nucleotide and amino acid level. Compared with controls, Omenn syndrome and CID/AS patients had about 91-fold fewer unique TCR beta sequences in Treg cells, whereas the reduction in the other subsets was around 10-fold. Compared with control T-cell subpopulations, RAG-deficient patients had much lower Shannon entropy and higher Simpson indices. Some T-cell subset analyses were not done for some subjects.

Before genomic DNA extraction, conventional CD4+ T cells were isolated from blood as CD25-low CD127-high cells. Eight healthy control donors were used as the comparison group for repertoire analyses. These same records also appear under a second study, on regulatory T cells. As described in the second report: For the multiplex PCR, 52 forward TRBV primers and 13 reverse TRBJ primers were used, and amplification bias was corrected with both assay-based and computational methods. In patients, repertoires had restricted unique TRB V-J pairs and skewed V and J gene usage, with regulatory T cells showing the most marked changes. The study compared T-cell receptor beta repertoires of sorted regulatory, conventional CD4+ and CD8+ T cells in CD3G-deficient patients with those in healthy controls. Peripheral blood mononuclear cells were isolated by Ficoll density separation. Within the immunoSEQ assay, multiplex PCR amplified rearranged TRB loci from genomic DNA. Sequencing of the TRB amplicons was done on an Illumina HiSeq platform. Raw sequences were error-filtered and aligned to reference gene sequences by custom algorithms, then analyzed with the immunoSEQ online tools. Productive and nonproductive TRB rearrangement frequencies were evaluated among both unique and total sequences. Prism software was used to run t tests, Mann-Whitney tests or two-way ANOVA for comparisons between groups.

The source of this sequence is a human donor in good health. Sample: CD4+ effector T cells sorted from blood. The sequence links TRBV2 to TRBJ2-1; tentative D gene TRBD1, with 6 bases matching. DNA sequence: TGTGCCAGCAGTCCTGGACAGCCCGCCCCGCTTGAGCAGTTCTTC. This codes for CASSPGQPAPLEQFF.